The entry that follows covers one T cell receptor beta chain sequence. This record belongs to a study of blood T cell repertoires in COVID-19. At the level of the study: Samples came from the United States, Italy and Spain, spanning acute and convalescent COVID-19. Sources were T cells, B-cell-depleted T cells, or PBMCs; the material itself was cDNA or gDNA.

In the study's own analysis: The assay estimated nucleated cells by amplifying reference gene primers. Repertoires were generated with immunoSEQ multiplex PCR, while TCRdb's copy carries only in-frame clones and drops some. The V and J calls and clone size are taken from that table; D and trimming were inferred from the DNA. The sample includes some 66,000 clones, around 87% of them seen just once. Sequencing was carried out using peripheral blood. This TCR came from a woman aged 55 to 70 with acute or convalescent COVID-19.

CDR3 sequence reads: CASCSEDCNEQFF. For the CDR3, the DNA is TGTGCCAGCTGTAGCGAGGATTGCAATGAGCAGTTCTTC. The chain combines TRBV2 with TRBJ2-1, with D maybe TRBD2 (5 bases). Germline V gives CDR1 SNHLY, CDR2 FYNNEI. The CDR3 contains 13 residues. V dropped 8 bases and J dropped 6 bases, with 14 bases sitting between them. Drawing the rest from reference TRBV2 and TRBJ2-1, the complete variable domain is EPEVTQTPSHQVTQMGQEVILRCVPISNHLYFYWYRQILGQKVEFLVSFYNNEISEKSEIFDDQFSVERPDGSNFTLKIRSTKLEDSAMYFCASCSEDCNEQFFGPGTRLTVL.